One sample yielded the 3 T cell receptor beta chains listed below, sequenced in a study of blood T cell repertoires in COVID-19. Sequenced by immunoSEQ multiplex PCR; TCRdb stores in-frame clones only, minus some. The sample holds about 430,000 clones, approximately 91% seen once. The sequenced sample consisted of PBMCs or T cells enriched from blood (not recorded which). These receptor sequences come from a woman younger than 30 who had been exposed to COVID-19.

This chain connects TRBV27 to TRBJ2-5; D call uncertain. V shed 6 bases and J shed 2 bases, with 13 bases lying between them. Germline lookup yields CDR1 MNHEY and CDR2 SMNVEV (reference sequence). This CDR3 has 14 residues. The CDR3 sequence: CASRSPQPQETQYF. The DNA for the CDR3 is TGTGCCAGCAGATCCCCACAGCCTCAAGAGACCCAGTACTTC.

The gene calls are TRBV28 and TRBJ1-5; D not certain. Looked up from germline, CDR1 is MDHEN and CDR2 is SYDVKM. CDR3 length: 12 residues. V was trimmed by 8 bases and J by 0 bases, leaving 5 bases between them. The CDR3 protein is CASEDSNQPQHF. In nucleotides, the CDR3 is TGTGCCAGCGAGGATAGCAATCAGCCCCAGCATTTT.

The V gene is TRBV18, the J gene TRBJ1-6; 10 nucleotides agree with TRBD1. V dropped 5 bases and J dropped 12; count of bases not matched to a gene: 4. Germline CDR1 reads KGHSH; CDR2 reads LQKENI. The CDR3 covers 13 residues. The CDR3 DNA reads TGTGCCAGCTCAAGGACAGGGGGAGAACCCCTCCACTTT. Residues: CASSRTGGEPLHF.